This T cell receptor (beta chain) is drawn from a study of CD8 T cells in Susac syndrome (dated by TCRdb to about 2019). About the full investigation: Of the Susac syndrome patients who were sequenced, more than five had clinically active disease and 8 or 9 were in clinical remission. At blood withdrawal, Susac syndrome patients were therapy-naive, treated with corticosteroids (with IVIg additionally given to some), or treated with IVIg alone. The study used repertoire sequencing to test whether antigen drove CD8+ T cell activation and differentiation in Susac syndrome. Points the paper makes about the study in general: In the CD4+ T cell repertoire of Susac syndrome patients, clonal expansion was not detected. The number of individuals in the TCR sequencing and HLA analysis was acknowledged as relatively small.

RNA was extracted with the RNeasy kit and 0.5 to 1 ug was reverse transcribed using random hexamers. The immunoSEQ multiplex PCR assay, which covers 54 Vbeta and 13 Jbeta segments, was used to amplify TCR beta CDR3 regions. PCR amplification bias was corrected by using a synthetic template baseline for primer optimization and computational correction. The study's own analysis went as follows. Only productive sequences were kept, with reads annotated to V, D and J genes according to IMGT and analyzed in immunoSEQ Analyzer. Clonality was computed as one minus Shannon entropy normalized by log2 of the number of productive unique sequences. For each patient and control, public and private clones were evaluated within the 100 most prevalent clones. A clone was defined as Susac-specific if it was absent from the healthy and MS cohorts, from over 1,000 published viral clones and from other ImmuneACCESS disease sequences. TCRdb passed the public sequencing reads through fastp at Q25 and MiXCR, retaining productive beta sequences. One record per CDR3 amino acid sequence lists the most common genes and DNA. The V and J calls follow TCRdb's processing rather than the paper's. Here the sample has tens of thousands of distinct CDR3 sequences; 93% occur a single time. Jointly, the top ten make up 0.52% of the sample.

Sequences SGHDT (CDR1) and YYEEEE (CDR2) are obtained from the germline V gene. Counted from cysteine to phenylalanine, this CDR3 has 11 amino acids. The retained sequence is limited to the CDR3, 33 bases, with the frame set at the first base. A word on this clonotype: Its antigen is still unknown. Sequence at one end of the junction differs from germline and may be a read error.

Peripheral blood CD8+ and CD4+ T cells from healthy donors, Susac syndrome patients and multiple sclerosis patients were profiled by high-throughput TCR beta sequencing. Susac syndrome patients met recently defined diagnostic criteria for definite or probable disease. Bulk CD8+ and CD4+ T cells were purified by magnetic negative isolation, while CD8+ TEMRA cells were enriched using FACS. Blood was drawn into EDTA tubes, processed within 24 hours, and PBMCs were isolated by density gradient centrifugation. PBMCs intended for TCR sequencing were cryopreserved in liquid nitrogen and were subsequently thawed in a 37 degrees C water bath. The sorted or isolated CD4+, CD8+ and CD8+ TEMRA cells reached a purity of at least 90%.

Sequenced: CD4+ T cells from PBMCs. This chain is built from TRBV5-6 and TRBJ2-7, and TRBD2 may be the D gene, going by 5 matching bases. The origin of this receptor is a human donor with Susac syndrome. The CDR3 protein sequence reads: CASSSGPGMHF. The sequenced DNA: TGTGCCAGCAGCTCCGGGCCGGGGATGCACTTC.